This paragraph reports one T cell receptor beta chain. Its antigen remains undetermined. Base qualities are not at hand, and no much larger clone is one base apart. The meaning of the sample's time point label: before neoadjuvant nivolumab. Patients were newly diagnosed with stage II-IVA oral cavity squamous cell carcinoma and had received no prior systemic or radiation treatment. The cohort was made up of patients with locally advanced, HPV-negative oral cavity squamous cell carcinoma. Peripheral blood mononuclear cells were analyzed directly, without maintenance or expansion in culture. Samples came from a longitudinal correlative study of a single-arm phase II trial of neoadjuvant nivolumab in oral cavity squamous cell carcinoma. Subject-matched pre- and post-treatment PBMCs and tumors from three responders and three non-responders were subjected to genomic DNA-based TCRbeta sequencing. Peripheral blood mononuclear cells were collected once before nivolumab treatment and again after treatment, at the time of surgery. The Maxwell RSC DNA from Cells kit was used to isolate genomic DNA from PBMCs.

For deep sequencing, each PBMC sample was run in six replicates, with libraries mostly built from 400 to 550 ng of input genomic DNA. Following the manufacturer's instructions, the team built TCRbeta libraries using the immunoSEQ hsTCRbeta kit. Sequencing of the completed libraries took place using an Illumina NovaSeq 6000 S4 flow cell after they had been pooled to approximately 2.8 nM. Under the source paper's analysis protocol: The immunoSEQ Analyzer handled quality control and preprocessing of the raw data. The analysis was limited to productive rearrangements, and each clonotype was defined by a unique CDR3 amino acid sequence. Repertoire clonality was estimated as the Gini-Simpson index, which was computed with the R package tcR. Student's t test was used to compare Gini indices, and Pearson correlation was used to assess associations with tumor size change. The source is immuneACCESS, and TCRdb retained only in-frame sequences with V and J called. Part of the clones is not carried over; for the studies checked, unresolved V genes explain less than half of this, and the remainder is unexplained. For V, J and clone size, that table is used; D and trimming come from the DNA. The sample profile shows about 16,000 clones; 66% of them were found once. About 3% of the sample is in the top ten clones.

These data originate in a study of neoadjuvant anti-PD-1 for oral cavity cancer (dated by TCRdb to the early 2020s). Turning to the overall study: Before undergoing curative-intent surgical resection, most patients got three to four biweekly nivolumab doses at 3 mg/kg. There were some 13 patients in the parent correlative cohort, and the response rate was more than 25%. Patients who did not progress were given a fourth nivolumab dose at about day 43 and had definitive surgical resection on days 50-56. Patients with complete response, partial response or stable disease by RECIST 1.1 were defined as responders, whereas patients with progression were defined as non-responders. Broad study findings and their caveats: TCR analyses included only three patients per response group, and the authors called for larger cohorts for validation. Within PBMCs, T cell clonality (Gini index) was significantly higher in non-responders than responders after neoadjuvant nivolumab. Higher pretreatment blood Treg/Th17 ratios correlated with both higher pretreatment blood TCRbeta clonality and lower post-treatment tumor TCRbeta clonality.

V has 4 bases trimmed and J has 3 bases trimmed; junction bases matching no gene number 11. The CDR3 goes from the cysteine to the phenylalanine over 17 residues. The CDR3 DNA has 51 bases and is translated from base 1. From a lookup of the germline V gene, CDR1 and CDR2 are SGHDN and FVKESK. This clonotype originated in a person aged 35-79 years with oral cavity squamous cell carcinoma. The sequenced sample was PBMCs, obtained before nivolumab (anti-PD-1) treatment. This sequence uses TRBV14 and TRBJ2-2, with TRBD1 matching 7 junction bases. The sequenced DNA: TGTGCCAGCAGCCCTTGGGTTGGGGACAGCTACACCGGGGAGCTGTTTTTT. The encoded protein is CASSPWVGDSYTGELFF.